These 4 T cell receptor beta chains share one sample of origin, sequenced in a study of blood T cells in healthy people across ages. Primed by a sample-barcoded 5' primer and a J-beta primer mix, a second PCR proceeded for 7 to 11 cycles. TCRdb re-analysed the 5' RACE reads in MiXCR, keeping a single row per CDR3 protein. The profile covers about 800,000 distinct CDR3 sequences, with 58% appearing a single time and approximately 20% taken by the ten largest. Sample: blood. These receptors were obtained from a man aged 30 to 45 in good health.

The chain links TRBV12-5 to TRBJ2-2; the match to TRBD1 covers 8 bases. The CDR3 runs 15 residues. V gave up 5 bases and J gave up 5 bases; unmatched junction bases: 7. CDR1 and CDR2 (germline): LGHNT, FRNRAP. This CDR3 reads CASGEGQGKTGELFF. Here the CDR3 DNA reads TGTGCTAGTGGTGAAGGACAGGGAAAGACCGGGGAGCTGTTTTTT.

There are a few counts of this clonotype. This rearrangement joins TRBV6-4 to TRBJ2-7; D might be TRBD2 (6 bases). This CDR3 is 13 amino acids long. The germline CDR1 and CDR2 sequences are MRHNA and SNTAGT. V lost 4 bases, J lost 4 bases, and 11 bases lay in between. CDR3 sequence (DNA): TGTGCCAGCAGTGTATTGGAGGGGTACGAGCAGTACTTC. Protein: CASSVLEGYEQYF.

The chain couples TRBV7-2 to TRBJ1-1, with 7 bases fitting TRBD1. Germline-derived CDR1 and CDR2 are SGHTA and FQGNSA. The trim removed 5 bases at V and 3 bases at J, leaving 9 bases unmatched. This CDR3 region has 15 residues. CDR3 region: CASSRVGGGHTEAFF. The CDR3 coding sequence is TGTGCCAGCAGCCGCGTTGGAGGGGGCCACACTGAAGCTTTCTTT.

This clonotype was counted a single time. V and J are TRBV20-1 and TRBJ2-7; D perhaps matches TRBD1 (5 bases). V shed 0 bases and J shed 0 bases, with 12 bases lying between them. This CDR3 is built from 15 residues. Germline V gives CDR1 DFQATT, CDR2 SNEGSKA (reference sequence). CDR3 sequence reads: CSARDWGESSYEQYF. In DNA form, the CDR3 reads TGCAGTGCTAGAGATTGGGGCGAGAGCTCCTACGAGCAGTACTTC.